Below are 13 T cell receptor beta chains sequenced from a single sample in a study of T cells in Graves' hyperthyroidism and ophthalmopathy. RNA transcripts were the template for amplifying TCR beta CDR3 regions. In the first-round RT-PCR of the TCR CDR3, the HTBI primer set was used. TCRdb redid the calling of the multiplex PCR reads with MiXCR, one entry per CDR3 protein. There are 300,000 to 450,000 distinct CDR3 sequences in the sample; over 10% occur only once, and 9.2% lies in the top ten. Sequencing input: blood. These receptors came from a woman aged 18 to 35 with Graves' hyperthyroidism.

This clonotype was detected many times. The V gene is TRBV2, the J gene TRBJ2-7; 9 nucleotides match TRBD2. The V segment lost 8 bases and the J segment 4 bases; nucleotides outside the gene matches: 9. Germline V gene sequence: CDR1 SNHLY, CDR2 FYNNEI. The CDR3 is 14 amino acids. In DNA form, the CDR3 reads TGTGCCAGCTCGTATGCGGGAGGGGTGTACGAGCAGTACTTC. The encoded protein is CASSYAGGVYEQYF.

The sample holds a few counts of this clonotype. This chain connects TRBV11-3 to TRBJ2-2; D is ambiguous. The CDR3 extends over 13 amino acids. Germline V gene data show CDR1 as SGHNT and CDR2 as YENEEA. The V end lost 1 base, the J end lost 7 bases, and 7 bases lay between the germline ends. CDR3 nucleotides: TGTGCCAGCAGCTTAGTTACCCTCGGGGAGCTGTTTTTT. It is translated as CASSLVTLGELFF.

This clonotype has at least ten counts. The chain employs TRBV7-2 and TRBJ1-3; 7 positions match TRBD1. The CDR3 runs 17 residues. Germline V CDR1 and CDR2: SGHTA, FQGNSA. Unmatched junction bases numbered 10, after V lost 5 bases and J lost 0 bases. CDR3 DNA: TGTGCCAGCAGCCCTAGGTCCCGGGACAGCTCTGGAAACACCATATATTTT. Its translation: CASSPRSRDSSGNTIYF.

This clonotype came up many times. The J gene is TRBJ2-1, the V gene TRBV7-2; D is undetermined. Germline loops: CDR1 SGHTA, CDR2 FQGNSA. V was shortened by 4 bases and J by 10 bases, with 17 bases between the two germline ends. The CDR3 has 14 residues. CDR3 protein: CASSSFERAWEQFF. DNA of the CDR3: TGTGCCAGCAGCTCCTTCGAAAGGGCGTGGGAGCAGTTCTTC.

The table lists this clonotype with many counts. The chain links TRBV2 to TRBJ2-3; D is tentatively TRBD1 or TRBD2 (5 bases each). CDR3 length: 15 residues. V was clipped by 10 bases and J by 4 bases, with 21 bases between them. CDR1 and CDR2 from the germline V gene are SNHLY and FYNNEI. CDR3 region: CATADQGPSADTQYF. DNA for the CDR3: TGTGCCACAGCCGACCAGGGACCGAGCGCAGATACGCAGTATTTT.

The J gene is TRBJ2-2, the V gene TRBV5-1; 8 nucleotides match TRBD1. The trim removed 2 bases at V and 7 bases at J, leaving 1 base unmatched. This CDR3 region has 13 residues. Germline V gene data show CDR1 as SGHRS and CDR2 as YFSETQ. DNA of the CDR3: TGCGCCAGCAGCTTTGGACAGGGCGGGGAGCTGTTTTTT. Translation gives CASSFGQGGELFF.

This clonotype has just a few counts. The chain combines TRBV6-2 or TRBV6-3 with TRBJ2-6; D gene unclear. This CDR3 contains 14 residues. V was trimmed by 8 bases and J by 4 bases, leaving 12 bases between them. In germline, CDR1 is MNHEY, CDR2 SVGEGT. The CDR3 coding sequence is TGTGCCAGCTCCCTCGCTAAAGGGGCCAACGTCCTGACTTTC. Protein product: CASSLAKGANVLTF.

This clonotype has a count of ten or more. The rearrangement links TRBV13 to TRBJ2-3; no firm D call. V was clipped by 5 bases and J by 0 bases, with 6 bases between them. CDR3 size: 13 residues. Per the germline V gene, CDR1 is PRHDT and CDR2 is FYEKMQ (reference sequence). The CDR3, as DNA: TGTGCCAGCAGCCTTGGTAGCACAGATACGCAGTATTTT. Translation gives CASSLGSTDTQYF.

This CDR3 reads CASSPTGGSADTQYF. CDR3 DNA: TGTGCCAGCAGCCCTACCGGGGGGTCCGCAGATACGCAGTATTTT. The V and J genes are TRBV9 and TRBJ2-3, with 7 positions matching TRBD2. This CDR3 has 15 residues. With 4 bases clipped from V and 4 bases from J, the junction kept 9 bases outside the gene matches. Looked up from germline, CDR1 is SGDLS and CDR2 is YYNGEE.

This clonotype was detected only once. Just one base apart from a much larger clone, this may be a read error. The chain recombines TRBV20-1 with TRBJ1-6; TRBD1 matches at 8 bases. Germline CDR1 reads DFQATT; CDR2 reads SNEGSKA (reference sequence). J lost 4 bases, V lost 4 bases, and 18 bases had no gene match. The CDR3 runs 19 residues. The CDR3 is CSAIPDRGLTSLYNSPLHF. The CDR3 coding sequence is TGCAGTGCTATCCCTGACAGGGGATTAACCTCGCTTTATAATTCACCCCTCCACTTT.

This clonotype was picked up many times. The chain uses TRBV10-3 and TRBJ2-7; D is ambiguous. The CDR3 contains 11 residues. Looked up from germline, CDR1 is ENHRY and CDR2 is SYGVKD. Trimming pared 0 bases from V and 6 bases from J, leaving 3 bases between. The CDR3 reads CAISESAEQYF. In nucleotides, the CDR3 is TGTGCCATCAGTGAGTCCGCCGAGCAGTACTTC.

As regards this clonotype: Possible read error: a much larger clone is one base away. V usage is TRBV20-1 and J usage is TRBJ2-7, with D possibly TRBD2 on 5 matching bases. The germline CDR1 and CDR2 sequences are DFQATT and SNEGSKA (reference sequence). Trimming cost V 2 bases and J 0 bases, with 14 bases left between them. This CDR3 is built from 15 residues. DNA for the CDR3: TGCAGTGCTAGAAGTCAGGAGGCGGGCTCCTACGAGCAGTACTTC. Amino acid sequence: CSARSQEAGSYEQYF.

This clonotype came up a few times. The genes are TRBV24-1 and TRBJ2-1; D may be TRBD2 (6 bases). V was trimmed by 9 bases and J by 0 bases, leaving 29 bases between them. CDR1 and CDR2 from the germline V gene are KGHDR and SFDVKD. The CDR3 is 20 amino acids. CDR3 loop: CATHIPKGAPRGSSYNEQFF. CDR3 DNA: TGTGCCACCCACATACCGAAAGGGGCACCACGGGGGAGCTCCTACAATGAGCAGTTCTTC.